This is a list of T cell receptor beta chains from one sample in a study of blood T cell repertoires in COVID-19. Measured with immunoSEQ multiplex PCR; TCRdb has only the in-frame clones, and not every one. Here the sample spans roughly 170,000 clones, 84% being singletons. The sample consisted of peripheral blood. The receptors originated from a man in his forties or fifties who had recovered from COVID-19. The CDR3 runs from the conserved cysteine through the conserved F or W. The D gene is left open where the match is weak. Clone size is given for some rows only: seen once, a few or many times, or a class if the clone is expanded.

TRBD1,few,TRBJ1-2,TRBV12-3/TRBV12-4,CASSPYRGYGYTF
TRBD1,-,TRBJ2-7,TRBV25-1,CASSEGQGAYEQYF
-,-,TRBJ1-4,TRBV30,CAWDRPNEKLFF
-,-,TRBJ2-7,TRBV6-6,CASSYLADEQYF
-,few,TRBJ2-3,TRBV7-3,CASSLAGPTDTQYF
TRBD1,-,TRBJ2-4,TRBV6-5,CASSSPRRQGSIQYF
TRBD1,-,TRBJ2-2,TRBV5-8,CASSLGQVYTGELFF
TRBD2,-,TRBJ2-5,TRBV7-6,CASSPSSGVETQYF
-,-,TRBJ1-6,TRBV3-1/TRBV3-2,CASSPRTRSPLHF
-,-,TRBJ1-3,TRBV20-1,CSASGATGNTIYF
TRBD1,-,TRBJ2-1,TRBV4-3,CASSQAQGTNNEQFF
-,-,TRBJ1-2,TRBV6-2/TRBV6-3,CASSPTSYGYTF
TRBD2,-,TRBJ2-7,TRBV6-1,CASSEPGLANYEQYF